Included here is one T cell receptor beta chain sequence, with context. Its antigen is as yet unknown. These data belong to a study of OX40 agonist ivuxolimab in advanced cancers. The study, taken as a whole, reports: Average numbers of expanded clones were greater in CD8+ T cells than in CD4+. Some of the lowest clonal expansion was seen in partial responders at 0.1-3.0 mg/kg.

Produced via immunoSEQ multiplex PCR; TCRdb's table is partial and in-frame only. The sample includes about 37,000 clones, approximately 80% of them seen just once. Researchers took blood at baseline, on cycle 4 day 1, and on cycle 7 day 1. The germline gives CDR1 MNHNY, CDR2 SVGAGI (reference sequence). The ends were cut back, 6 bases at V and 3 bases at J, with 12 bases in the middle. This CDR3 has 14 amino acids. The chain is built from TRBV6-6 and TRBJ1-5; D remains ambiguous. The sequencing used CD4+ or CD8+ T cells sorted from blood, collected in a trial of the OX40 agonist ivuxolimab. The clonotype comes from an adult with an advanced solid tumor such as melanoma, head and neck, liver or kidney cancer. In DNA form, the CDR3 reads TGTGCCAGCAGCCAAATGGGCCCCAATCAGCCCCAGCATTTT. Protein: CASSQMGPNQPQHF.